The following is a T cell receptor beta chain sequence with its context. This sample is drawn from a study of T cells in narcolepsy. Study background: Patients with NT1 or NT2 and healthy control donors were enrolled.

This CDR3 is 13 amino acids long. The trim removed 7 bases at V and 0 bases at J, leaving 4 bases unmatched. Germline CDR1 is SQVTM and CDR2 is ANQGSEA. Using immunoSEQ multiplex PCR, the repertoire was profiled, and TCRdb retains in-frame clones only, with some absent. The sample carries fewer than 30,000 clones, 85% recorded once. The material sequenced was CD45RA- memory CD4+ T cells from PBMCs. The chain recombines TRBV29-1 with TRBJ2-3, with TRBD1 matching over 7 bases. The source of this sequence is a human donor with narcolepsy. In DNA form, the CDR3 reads TGCAGCGAGCGACAGGGTAGCACAGATACGCAGTATTTT. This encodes CSERQGSTDTQYF.